These T cell receptor beta chains were read from a single sample in a study of blood T cell repertoires in COVID-19. TCRdb's copy holds only in-frame clones and misses some; the assay was immunoSEQ multiplex PCR. The sample includes roughly 100,000 clones, about four fifths of them seen just once. Sequenced input: peripheral blood. These receptor sequences come from a woman aged 80 or older with acute or convalescent COVID-19. Both conserved end residues are part of each CDR3. D genes are given only for firm matches. Clone size is not always given. Where it is, it says once, few, many or a class for expanded clones.

>-|TRBD1|TRBV30|TRBJ1-2
TGTGCCTGGATCCCCTTGACAGGGGGGTTGTGGTATGGCTACACCTTC
CAWIPLTGGLWYGYTF
>-|-|TRBV5-1|TRBJ1-4
TGCGCCAGCAGCGCTTCAGGGGAAGAAAAACTGTTTTTT
CASSASGEEKLFF
>-|-|TRBV4-3|TRBJ2-7
TGCGCCAGCAGCCAAGATATAGAGGGAGCGACCTACGAGCAGTACTTC
CASSQDIEGATYEQYF
>once|-|TRBV6-2/TRBV6-3|TRBJ2-7
TGTGCCAGCAGTTACTCTTCTAGCTCAGCCTACGAGCAGTACTTC
CASSYSSSSAYEQYF
>few|TRBD1|TRBV2|TRBJ1-5
TGTGCCAGCAGTATTAAGACAGGGGGCTATCAGCCCCAGCATTTT
CASSIKTGGYQPQHF
>-|-|TRBV5-6|TRBJ1-3
TGTGCCAGCAGCTTGCCAAACCGGGGAATAGCTGGAAACACCATATATTTT
CASSLPNRGIAGNTIYF
>-|TRBD1|TRBV9|TRBJ1-2
TGTGCCAGCAGCGTGACAGGGGGCTCTGGCTACACCTTC
CASSVTGGSGYTF
>-|TRBD1|TRBV6-6|TRBJ1-2
TGTGCCAGCAGTTCCGTAGACAGGGACTATGGCTACACCTTC
CASSSVDRDYGYTF
>-|-|TRBV6-1|TRBJ2-6
TGTGCCAGCAGTGAAAGGAGCGTGGGAGCTGGGGCCAACGTCCTGACTTTC
CASSERSVGAGANVLTF
>once|-|TRBV6-5|TRBJ1-4
TGTGCCAGCAGTTACCTGGAGCCATCAACTAATGAAAAACTGTTTTTT
CASSYLEPSTNEKLFF
>-|-|TRBV5-1|TRBJ1-1
TGCGCCAGCAGCTTAGGACACTCTAACACTGAAGCTTTCTTT
CASSLGHSNTEAFF
>-|TRBD2|TRBV19|TRBJ2-3
TGTGCCAGTAGGTTACTAGCGGGGGGCCGCACAGATACGCAGTATTTT
CASRLLAGGRTDTQYF
>-|TRBD1|TRBV6-5|TRBJ1-6
TGTGCCAGCAGGCTACAGGGGGGTTGGAATTCACCCCTCCACTTT
CASRLQGGWNSPLHF
>once|-|TRBV18|TRBJ1-3
TGTGCCAGCTCCCCTCCTGGCAGAAACACCATATATTTT
CASSPPGRNTIYF
>-|-|TRBV10-3|TRBJ1-1
TGTGCCACCAAGACAGGTCCTAACACTGAAGCTTTCTTT
CATKTGPNTEAFF
>many|-|TRBV27|TRBJ1-2
TGTGCCAGCAGTTCCCACGGTGGGGGGGATGGCTACACCTTC
CASSSHGGGDGYTF
>few|-|TRBV28|TRBJ1-1
-
CASSSSGKRTEAFF
>-|-|TRBV7-2|TRBJ2-1
TGTGCCAGCAGCTTGGCTTCCAGCGTCCGGTCGGAGGAGCAGTTCTTC
CASSLASSVRSEEQFF
>-|-|TRBV4-3|TRBJ2-2
TGCGCCAGCAGCCAAGTCGCGTCTTCTGCGGGCGGGGAGCTGTTTTTT
CASSQVASSAGGELFF
>-|-|TRBV18|TRBJ2-2
TGTGCCAGCTCACAGAGGGGGATAGCCGGGGAGCTGTTTTTT
CASSQRGIAGELFF
>-|-|TRBV20-1|TRBJ2-2
TGCAGTGCTATAAACACCGGGGAGCTGTTTTTT
CSAINTGELFF
>-|-|TRBV4-2|TRBJ2-1
TGTGCCAGCAGCCAAGATACAGTTGGGTGGGAGCAGTTCTTC
CASSQDTVGWEQFF
>-|TRBD1|TRBV5-1|TRBJ1-6
TGCGCCAGCAGCGGACCGGGACAGGGCCCTTCACCCCTCCACTTT
CASSGPGQGPSPLHF
>-|TRBD1|TRBV28|TRBJ2-7
TGTGCCAGCAGCCCCCCGACAGGGACCTTGGCCGAGCAGTACTTC
CASSPPTGTLAEQYF
>few|-|TRBV5-5|TRBJ2-2
TGTGCCAGCAGCTTGGGGGCCGCCACCGGGGAGCTGTTTTTT
CASSLGAATGELFF
>-|-|TRBV6-5|TRBJ1-5
TGTGCCAGCAGTCAGAGGGATGCGCAGCCCCAGCATTTT
CASSQRDAQPQHF
>-|TRBD1|TRBV5-1|TRBJ1-1
TGCGCCAGCAGCTTGTATGGACAGGGGGCCGCTGAAGCTTTCTTT
CASSLYGQGAAEAFF